This T cell receptor (beta chain) was captured by sequencing in a study of blood T cell repertoires in COVID-19. Generated by immunoSEQ multiplex PCR, the TCRdb table keeps only in-frame clones and is missing some. This sample has some 350,000 clones, with about 87% found just once. Grouping used clinical history reported by participants in a survey and questionnaire. This clone was seen more than once but under ten times. The CDR3 extends over 16 amino acids. Germline CDR1 reads MGHRA; CDR2 reads YSYEKL. V was pared by 6 bases and J by 1 base, with 7 bases of the junction left unmatched. This receptor was identified in a young woman who had recovered from COVID-19. Material: PBMCs or T cells enriched from blood (not recorded which). The chain joins TRBV4-1 to TRBJ1-3, with 9 bases aligning to TRBD1. The CDR3 DNA follows: TGCGCCAGCAGTCGCATACAGGGGGCGTCTGGAAACACCATATATTTT. Translating gives CASSRIQGASGNTIYF.